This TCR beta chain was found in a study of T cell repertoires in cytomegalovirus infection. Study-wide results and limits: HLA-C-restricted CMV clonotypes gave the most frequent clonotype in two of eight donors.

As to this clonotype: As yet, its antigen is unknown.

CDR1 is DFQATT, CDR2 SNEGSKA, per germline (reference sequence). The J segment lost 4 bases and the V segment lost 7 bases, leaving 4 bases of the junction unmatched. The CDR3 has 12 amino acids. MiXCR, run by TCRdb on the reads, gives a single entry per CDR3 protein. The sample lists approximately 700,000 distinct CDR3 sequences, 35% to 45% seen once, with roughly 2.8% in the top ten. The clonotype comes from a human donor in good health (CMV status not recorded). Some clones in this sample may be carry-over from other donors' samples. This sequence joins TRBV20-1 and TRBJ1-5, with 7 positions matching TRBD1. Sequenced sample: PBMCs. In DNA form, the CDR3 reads TGCAGTGTCGACAGGGTAAATCAGCCCCAGCATTTT. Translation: CSVDRVNQPQHF.